These 14 T cell receptor beta chains were sequenced from one sample in a study of beta chain features in type 1 diabetes. What was sequenced were expressed TCRB transcripts, since all of the isolated RNA had been reverse transcribed. Repertoires were generated with immunoSEQ multiplex PCR, while TCRdb's copy carries only in-frame clones and drops some. In the table there are around 150,000 clones, 10% of which are singletons. Findings and limits, study-wide: TCRB CDR3 length was moderately but significantly reduced in all four CD4+ subsets of Type 1 diabetes patients.

These receptors are not linked to any known antigen. Sequencing used central memory CD4+ T cells from blood. The receptors originated from a young man with type 1 diabetes.

The rearrangement links TRBV7-3 to TRBJ1-2; 9 bases match TRBD1. Germline trimming cut 4 bases from V and 8 bases from J; bases unmatched to any gene: 17. There are 17 residues in the CDR3. The V gene's germline CDR1 is SGHTA and CDR2 FQGTGA. This chain's CDR3 is CASSSPSLGTGRFGYTF. The CDR3 DNA sequence: TGTGCCAGCAGCTCGCCAAGTTTAGGGACAGGGCGGTTCGGCTACACCTTC.

This clone was detected only a few times. The rearrangement joins TRBV18 to TRBJ2-2, with a weak D call TRBD1 (5 bases). The CDR3 totals 13 residues. V shed 6 bases and J shed 4 bases, with 9 bases lying between them. Germline V lookup: CDR1 KGHSH, CDR2 LQKENI. The CDR3 bases are TGTGCCAGCTCCCCAGGGCTCACCGGGGAGCTGTTTTTT. As protein: CASSPGLTGELFF.

This clone was recorded a few times. The chain joins TRBV11-2 to TRBJ1-2, with TRBD1 as a possible D gene (5 bases). Germline CDR1 is SGHAT and CDR2 is FQNNGV. CDR3 length: 15 amino acids. V lost 1 base to trimming and J lost 3 bases, with 12 bases between them. CDR3 sequence: CASSLAAGMHYGYTF. The CDR3 nucleotides are TGTGCCAGCAGCTTAGCAGCAGGGATGCACTATGGCTACACCTTC.

This clone has a handful of counts. V and J are TRBV7-2 and TRBJ2-7; D gene ambiguous. Germline assignment: CDR1 SGHTA and CDR2 FQGNSA. The CDR3 consists of 11 residues. With 3 bases removed from V and 4 bases from J, the gap between germline ends came to 4 bases. The CDR3, as DNA: TGTGCCAGCAGCTTCCTATACGAGCAGTACTTC. Its translation: CASSFLYEQYF.

With regard to this clone: Other DNA sequences of this sample code for an identical CDR3. The chain uses TRBV5-1 and TRBJ2-6; D gene ambiguous. The germline V gene has CDR1 SGHRS and CDR2 YFSETQ. The V end lost 0 bases, the J end lost 1 base, and 5 bases lay between the germline ends. The CDR3 extends over 15 amino acids. The CDR3 here is CASSLGVSGANVLTF. CDR3 in DNA: TGCGCCAGCAGCTTGGGAGTTTCTGGGGCCAACGTCCTGACTTTC.

The sample holds a few counts of this clone. The gene calls are TRBV2 and TRBJ1-1; D gene unclear. There are 11 residues in the CDR3. The germline V gene has CDR1 SNHLY and CDR2 FYNNEI. Between the trimmed V and J ends, which lost 2 bases and 11 bases, there was a span of 9 bases. This CDR3 is CASSESGAAFF. DNA of the CDR3: TGTGCCAGCAGTGAATCGGGTGCGGCTTTCTTT. The whole variable domain, remainder taken from reference TRBV2 and TRBJ1-1, is EPEVTQTPSHQVTQMGQEVILRCVPISNHLYFYWYRQILGQKVEFLVSFYNNEISEKSEIFDDQFSVERPDGSNFTLKIRSTKLEDSAMYFCASSESGAAFFGQGTRLTVV.

The chain carries TRBV28 and TRBJ2-1; 8 bases agree with TRBD1. CDR3 length: 12 residues. The junction had 5 bases not matched to a gene; V was cut back by 9 bases and J by 7 bases. Per germline, CDR1 MDHEN and CDR2 SYDVKM. The CDR3, as DNA: TGTGCCAGTCGACAGGGGAGAAATGAGCAGTTCTTC. It translates to CASRQGRNEQFF.

In this sample, this clone turned up a few times. This rearrangement joins TRBV28 to TRBJ1-4, with D perhaps matching TRBD1 (6 bases). The CDR3 contains 14 residues. The germline CDR1 and CDR2 sequences are MDHEN and SYDVKM. V was cut by 7 bases and J by 1 base, with 10 bases left in between. The DNA for the CDR3 is TGTGCCAGCACCCTGGGACAAACTAATGAAAAACTGTTTTTT. As protein: CASTLGQTNEKLFF.

This chain joins TRBV29-1 and TRBJ1-2; 8 bases map to TRBD1. V was pared by 5 bases and J by 6 bases, with 11 bases of the junction left unmatched. CDR3 length: 14 amino acids. CDR1 and CDR2 (germline): SQVTM, ANQGSEA. CDR3 bases: TGCAGCGTTTTTAAGGGACAGGCGGGTAATGGCTACACCTTC. Encoded protein: CSVFKGQAGNGYTF.

This clone was picked up a small number of times. The chain links TRBV7-6 to TRBJ1-3; D unresolved. Trimming left V 2 bases short and J 0 bases short, with 8 bases between. CDR3 length equals 15 residues. Per germline, CDR1 SGHVS and CDR2 FNYEAQ. CDR3 amino acids: CASSLSRSSGNTIYF. The CDR3 nucleotides are TGTGCCAGCAGCTTATCGAGGAGCTCTGGAAACACCATATATTTT.

The rearrangement uses TRBV25-1 and TRBJ2-7, with TRBD2 matching 7 bases. V lost 3 bases, J lost 6 bases, and 8 bases stayed unmatched. CDR3 length: 14 residues. Germline CDR1 reads MGHDK; CDR2 reads SYGVNS. The CDR3 here is CASSDAGLVAEQYF. CDR3 DNA: TGTGCCAGCAGTGACGCCGGACTAGTTGCCGAGCAGTACTTC.

The chain joins TRBV18 to TRBJ2-5; D gene ambiguous. The CDR3 sequence is 14 residues long. Germline values: CDR1 KGHSH, CDR2 LQKENI. Trimming took off 2 bases at V and 1 base at J, with 8 bases between the two ends. The CDR3 DNA reads as TGTGCCAGCTCACCAACTGGTCTCCAAGAGACCCAGTACTTC. Its translation is CASSPTGLQETQYF.

The chain joins TRBV28 to TRBJ2-3; 10 nucleotides match TRBD1. The CDR3 length is 15 residues. With 7 bases clipped from V and 4 bases from J, the junction kept 8 bases outside the gene matches. Per the germline V gene, CDR1 is MDHEN and CDR2 is SYDVKM. The CDR3 protein is CASNPGQGNADTQYF. In nucleotides, the CDR3 is TGTGCCAGCAACCCGGGACAGGGGAACGCAGATACGCAGTATTTT.

The chain uses TRBV18 and TRBJ2-7, with 14 bases fitting TRBD2. The germline CDR1 and CDR2 sequences are KGHSH and LQKENI. The CDR3 sequence is 15 residues long. Germline trimming cut 3 bases from V and 6 bases from J; bases unmatched to any gene: 4. This CDR3 is CASSPGLAGDLEQYF. DNA of the CDR3: TGTGCCAGCTCACCGGGACTAGCGGGAGATCTCGAGCAGTACTTC.